The source of this T cell receptor beta chain is a study of T-cell reconstitution after alpha-beta-depleted transplantation in children. Unique molecular identifiers were built into the TCRbeta library. In TCRdb, the PCR reads were re-called with MiXCR into one record per CDR3 protein. This table has around 450,000 distinct CDR3 sequences, 43% appearing once. The CDR3 is made up of 14 amino acids. The germline CDR1 and CDR2 sequences are SGHTA and FQGTGA. V was pared by 1 base and J by 2 bases, with 9 bases between. This clonotype occurred a few times. The sequences come from PBMCs, collected before TCRalphabeta/CD19-depleted stem cell transplant. The TCR sequence derives from a girl aged 2 to 9 with aplastic anemia, due to receive a stem cell transplant. The V and J genes are TRBV7-3 and TRBJ2-7; tentatively, D is TRBD1 or TRBD2 (5 bases each). DNA for the CDR3: TGTGCCAGCAGCTTAAACCGGGGACCCTACGAGCAGTACTTC. As protein: CASSLNRGPYEQYF.